The entry below describes one T cell receptor (beta chain). These data come from a study of CD8 T cells in Susac syndrome. The germline CDR1 and CDR2 sequences are GTSNPN and SVGIG (reference sequence). This CDR3 is 14 amino acids long. V gave up 0 bases and J gave up 7 bases, with 15 bases separating them. Random hexamers served to reverse transcribe roughly 0.5 to 1 ug RNA. TCRdb re-analysed the immunoSEQ multiplex PCR reads in MiXCR, keeping a single row per CDR3 protein. The sample yields 200,000 or so distinct CDR3 sequences, approximately 95% seen once. Input material: CD8+ T cells from PBMCs. This clonotype was obtained from a human donor with Susac syndrome. The chain carries TRBV30 and TRBJ1-2, with D uncertain. CDR3 DNA sequence: TGTGCCTGGAGTGTACCCCCCGACGGGAGTGGCTACACCTTC. This translates into CAWSVPPDGSGYTF.